The 27 T cell receptor beta chains listed next were all sequenced from one sample in a study of blood T cell repertoires in COVID-19 (dated by TCRdb to about 2020). Libraries were prepared through the immunoSEQ multiplex PCR assay. The table was pulled from immuneACCESS by TCRdb, which kept in-frame rearrangements only. Such tables lose some clones; where checked, under half of the loss comes from unresolved V genes, and the rest has no known cause. The sample includes fewer than 350,000 clones, with around 85% observed a single time. Roughly 6.3% of the sample belongs to the ten largest clones. The source material was PBMCs or T cells enriched from blood (not recorded which). The receptors originated from a woman in her 40s who had recovered from COVID-19.

This clone has more than one count but fewer than ten. The V gene is TRBV27, the J gene TRBJ1-3, with unresolved D. V was pared by 4 bases and J by 5 bases, with 15 bases between. CDR3 size: 15 residues. Per germline, CDR1 MNHEY and CDR2 SMNVEV (reference sequence). This chain's CDR3 is CASSSNIFGRNTIYF. The CDR3 DNA sequence: TGTGCCAGCAGTTCGAACATATTTGGGCGAAACACCATATATTTT.

The chain combines TRBV19 with TRBJ2-1; no firm D call. The germline V gene has CDR1 LNHDA and CDR2 SQIVND (reference sequence). This CDR3 is 14 amino acids long. V was clipped by 7 bases and J by 4 bases, with 14 bases between them. CDR3 nucleotides: TGTGCCAGTACCCCGGGTCTTACTTACAATGAGCAGTTCTTC. Its protein is CASTPGLTYNEQFF.

Of note for this clone: The junction differs from germline at one of its ends, possibly a read error. V gene TRBV15 combines with J gene TRBJ2-1; TRBD2 matches at 11 bases. CDR3 length equals 17 residues. Germline V gene sequence: CDR1 LNHNV, CDR2 YYDKDF (reference sequence). CDR3 DNA: TGTGCCACCAGCAACCCAAAACTAGCGGGAGTTTACAGTGAGCAGTTCTTC. This sequence encodes CATSNPKLAGVYSEQFF. The whole variable domain, remainder taken from reference TRBV15 and TRBJ2-1, is DAMVIQNPRYQVTQFGKPVTLSCSQTLNHNVMYWYQQKSSQAPKLLFHYYDKDFNNEADTPDNFQSRRPNTSFCFLDIRSPGLGDTAMYLCATSNPKLAGVYSEQFFGPGTRLTVL.

The rearrangement uses TRBV19 and TRBJ2-2; 8 bases line up with TRBD2. Germline values: CDR1 LNHDA, CDR2 SQIVND (reference sequence). This CDR3 spans 15 amino acids. Losses at the gene ends were 7 bases for V and 1 base for J; bases not matched to a gene: 5. Here the CDR3 DNA reads TGTGCCAGTAAGCCGGGACTAGTGAACACCGGGGAGCTGTTTTTT. Protein: CASKPGLVNTGELFF.

The V call is TRBV30, the J call TRBJ2-7, with TRBD2 identical over 7 bases. V gave up 4 bases and J gave up 5 bases; unmatched junction bases: 11. Germline V gene lookup returns CDR1 GTSNPN and CDR2 SVGIG (reference sequence). CDR3 length: 14 amino acids. CDR3 region: CAWTPGGSLNEQYF. CDR3 coding DNA: TGTGCCTGGACTCCAGGCGGGAGTCTCAACGAGCAGTACTTC. The whole variable domain, remainder taken from reference TRBV30 and TRBJ2-7, is SQTIHQWPATLVQPVGSPLSLECTVEGTSNPNLYWYRQAAGRGLQLLFYSVGIGQISSEVPQNLSASRPQDRQFILSSKKLLLSDSGFYLCAWTPGGSLNEQYFGPGTRLTVT.

The J gene is TRBJ2-7, the V gene TRBV10-3; perhaps TRBD2 as D (6 bases). Trimming left V 3 bases short and J 0 bases short, with 15 bases between. Germline lookup yields CDR1 ENHRY and CDR2 SYGVKD. This CDR3 is 16 amino acids long. As DNA, the CDR3 is TGTGCCATCAGTGATCCTCTAGCGCCAAGCTCCTACGAGCAGTACTTC. Protein: CAISDPLAPSSYEQYF.

This chain links TRBV7-2 with TRBJ2-3, with unresolved D. The CDR3 is 14 amino acids. V dropped 1 base and J dropped 3 bases, with 8 bases sitting between them. Germline V gives CDR1 SGHTA, CDR2 FQGNSA. CDR3: CASSLGLQTDTQYF. CDR3 bases: TGTGCCAGCAGCTTAGGACTCCAGACAGATACGCAGTATTTT.

The CDR3 DNA is TGTGCCAGCAATCAGGGGTACAATGAGCAGTTCTTC. It codes for CASNQGYNEQFF. The V call is TRBV2, the J call TRBJ2-1; D is perhaps TRBD1 (6 bases). V dropped 7 bases and J dropped 4 bases, with 8 bases sitting between them. In germline, CDR1 is SNHLY, CDR2 FYNNEI. The CDR3 is made up of 12 amino acids.

This chain links TRBV7-2 with TRBJ2-7, with TRBD1 identical over 7 bases. Germline CDR1 is SGHTA and CDR2 is FQGNSA. J was trimmed by 7 bases and V by 5 bases; bases with no gene match: 11. The CDR3 contains 14 residues. The CDR3 nucleotides are TGTGCCAGCAGCGGAAACTTTGCAGGGGGTGAGCAGTACTTC. Protein: CASSGNFAGGEQYF.

This sequence joins TRBV11-1 and TRBJ2-2; the D gene is possibly TRBD1 (6 bases). Trimming shortened V by 8 bases and J by 1 base, and 14 bases separated the two germline ends. Germline V gene lookup returns CDR1 SGHAT and CDR2 FQDESV (reference sequence). The length of the CDR3 is 15 residues. This CDR3 reads CASRQGHQNTGELFF. The CDR3 bases are TGTGCCAGCCGCCAGGGACACCAGAACACCGGGGAGCTGTTTTTT.

CDR3 coding DNA: TGTGCCAGCAGCCTTTCTGGGGCTAGCGGGAGGAACAATGAGCAGTTCTTC. It codes for CASSLSGASGRNNEQFF. This chain uses TRBV3-1 (or the pseudogene TRBV3-2) with TRBJ2-1; 11 bases agree with TRBD2. This CDR3 comprises 17 residues. Looked up from germline, CDR1 is LGHDT and CDR2 is YNNKEL (reference sequence). J gave up 5 bases and V 4 bases, and 10 bases lay outside the gene matches.

This clone was seen once. This sequence joins TRBV9 and TRBJ2-2, with 8 bases fitting TRBD1. V was pared by 3 bases and J by 1 base, with 8 bases of the junction left unmatched. Per germline, CDR1 SGDLS and CDR2 YYNGEE. This CDR3 is 17 amino acids long. The CDR3 here is CASSGGTGTGNTGELFF. CDR3 coding DNA: TGTGCCAGCAGCGGTGGAACCGGGACAGGGAACACCGGGGAGCTGTTTTTT.

For this clone: At the DNA level, this CDR3 is encoded by other sequences in the same sample as well. The chain couples TRBV5-1 to TRBJ1-2, with TRBD1 matching 10 bases. CDR1 is SGHRS, CDR2 YFSETQ, per germline. J gave up 0 bases and V 4 bases, and 3 bases lay outside the gene matches. This CDR3 has 15 residues. In DNA, the CDR3 is TGCGCCAGCAGCCCCGGACAGGGGGCTAACTATGGCTACACCTTC. Protein product: CASSPGQGANYGYTF. Together with reference TRBV5-1 and TRBJ1-2, the CDR3 gives the full variable domain: KAGVTQTPRYLIKTRGQQVTLSCSPISGHRSVSWYQQTPGQGLQFLFEYFSETQRNKGNFPGRFSGRQFSNSRSEMNVSTLELGDSALYLCASSPGQGANYGYTFGSGTRLTVV.

V is TRBV25-1 and J is TRBJ2-5, with 7 bases aligning to TRBD1. The J segment lost 2 bases and the V segment lost 1 base, leaving 4 bases of the junction unmatched. The CDR3 has 15 residues. Germline CDR1 is MGHDK and CDR2 is SYGVNS. The DNA for the CDR3 is TGTGCCAGCAGTGAATCCAGGGGGTTACAAGAGACCCAGTACTTC. It codes for CASSESRGLQETQYF.

The chain combines TRBV19 with TRBJ1-5; 8 bases fit TRBD1. Germline V gene sequence: CDR1 LNHDA, CDR2 SQIVND (reference sequence). Trimming at V came to 7 bases and at J to 6 bases, leaving 11 bases not matched to a gene. The CDR3 runs 15 residues. The CDR3 here is CASIRTGTQGQPQHF. As DNA, the CDR3 is TGTGCCAGTATTCGGACAGGGACGCAGGGTCAGCCCCAGCATTTT.

The chain combines TRBV2 with TRBJ2-5; 9 positions agree with TRBD1. The V gene's germline CDR1 is SNHLY and CDR2 FYNNEI. V was clipped by 7 bases and J by 3 bases; unmatched bases: 6. CDR3 length equals 14 residues. CDR3 protein: CASTTRTGEETQYF. The CDR3 DNA follows: TGTGCCAGCACCACCAGGACAGGGGAAGAGACCCAGTACTTC.

The chain links TRBV3-1 (or the pseudogene TRBV3-2) to TRBJ2-2, with unresolved D. CDR1 LGHDT and CDR2 YNNKEL come from the germline V gene (reference sequence). V shed 6 bases and J shed 7 bases, with 9 bases lying between them. The CDR3 has 12 amino acids. The CDR3 bases are TGTGCCAGCAGTCCCATCGGCGGGGAGCTGTTTTTT. Amino acids: CASSPIGGELFF.

The gene calls are TRBV3-1 (or the pseudogene TRBV3-2) and TRBJ1-2, with 8 positions matching TRBD1. Per germline, CDR1 LGHDT and CDR2 YNNKEL (reference sequence). The ends lost 3 bases at V and 3 bases at J; junction bases unmatched: 3. The CDR3 sequence is 14 residues long. CDR3 DNA: TGTGCCAGCAGCCAGGGGGGACAGGACTATGGCTACACCTTC. Encoded protein: CASSQGGQDYGYTF.

This clone has only one observation. The rearrangement links TRBV18 to TRBJ2-1, with TRBD2 matching 14 bases. The ends lost 3 bases at V and 10 bases at J; junction bases unmatched: 8. Looked up from germline, CDR1 is KGHSH and CDR2 is LQKENI. The CDR3 is made up of 16 amino acids. CDR3 amino acids: CASSPWGLAGEGEQFF. The DNA for the CDR3 is TGTGCCAGCTCACCTTGGGGACTAGCGGGAGAAGGGGAGCAGTTCTTC.

The rearrangement uses TRBV27 and TRBJ1-6; D not resolved. Germline V lookup: CDR1 MNHEY, CDR2 SMNVEV (reference sequence). V was cut by 3 bases and J by 9 bases, with 9 bases left in between. CDR3 size: 13 residues. CDR3 protein: CASSFISSSPLHF. In nucleotides, the CDR3 is TGTGCCAGCAGTTTCATCTCTAGTTCACCCCTCCACTTT.

This chain joins TRBV7-9 and TRBJ2-7; 7 positions agree with TRBD2. Trimming took 2 bases from V and 4 from J; bases not matched to a gene: 2. The CDR3 length is 13 residues. The germline V gene has CDR1 SEHNR and CDR2 FQNEAQ (reference sequence). The CDR3: CASSLRGGYEQYF. As DNA, the CDR3 is TGTGCCAGCAGCTTAAGGGGAGGGTACGAGCAGTACTTC.

The chain couples TRBV7-3 to TRBJ2-7; D possibly corresponds to TRBD2 (5 bases). The germline V gene has CDR1 SGHTA and CDR2 FQGTGA. CDR3 length: 13 amino acids. V lost 2 bases to trimming and J lost 6 bases, with 11 bases between them. This CDR3 is CASSLGGSGEQYF. CDR3 DNA sequence: TGTGCCAGCAGCTTAGGAGGCAGCGGCGAGCAGTACTTC.

V usage is TRBV4-3 and J usage is TRBJ2-3, with D hard to call. The CDR3 runs to 13 residues. Deletions cut 2 bases from V and 0 bases from J, with 3 bases between. Germline V gene lookup returns CDR1 LGHNA and CDR2 YSLEER. DNA of the CDR3: TGCGCCAGCAGCCAACAAAGCACAGATACGCAGTATTTT. This encodes CASSQQSTDTQYF.

This clone showed up just once. This chain uses TRBV13 with TRBJ2-5; tentative D call: TRBD2 (6 bases). Germline V gene lookup returns CDR1 PRHDT and CDR2 FYEKMQ (reference sequence). V gave up 5 bases and J gave up 5 bases, with 15 bases separating them. This CDR3 contains 14 residues. The CDR3 region is CASSTRLGQETQYF. The CDR3 DNA reads TGTGCCAGCAGCACTCGACTAGGTCAGGAGACCCAGTACTTC.

The chain uses TRBV9 and TRBJ1-4; 9 nucleotides match TRBD1. Germline CDR1 reads SGDLS; CDR2 reads YYNGEE. After removal of 3 bases from V and 6 bases from J, the junction contained 3 bases not matched to a gene. This CDR3 spans 14 amino acids. CDR3 nucleotides: TGTGCCAGCAGCGAACAGGGGGCGGATGAAAAACTGTTTTTT. Translation gives CASSEQGADEKLFF.

The chain recombines TRBV28 with TRBJ1-4; perhaps TRBD1 as D (6 bases). The CDR3 sequence is 15 residues long. Germline V gene lookup returns CDR1 MDHEN and CDR2 SYDVKM. The V end lost 6 bases, the J end lost 8 bases, and 19 bases lay between the germline ends. CDR3 in amino acids: CASRRRRGAREKLFF. CDR3 in DNA: TGTGCCAGCAGACGGCGGCGGGGGGCCCGAGAAAAACTGTTTTTT.

This chain connects TRBV7-3 to TRBJ2-3; TRBD2 might be the D (7 bases). The germline gives CDR1 SGHTA, CDR2 FQGTGA. V lost 2 bases to trimming and J lost 3 bases, with 18 bases between them. CDR3 size: 17 residues. The CDR3 DNA follows: TGTGCCAGCAGCTTAGGTGCGGGGGCGATACGGACAGATACGCAGTATTTT. This gives the protein CASSLGAGAIRTDTQYF. The full variable domain, rest sourced from reference TRBV7-3 and TRBJ2-3, is GAGVSQTPSNKVTEKGKYVELRCDPISGHTALYWYRQSLGQGPEFLIYFQGTGAADDSGLPNDRFFAVRPEGSVSTLKIQRTERGDSAVYLCASSLGAGAIRTDTQYFGPGTRLTVL.